This TCR beta chain was observed in a study of shared clonotypes between healthy human individuals. Turning to the study itself: Each donor's CD4 naive and CD4 memory cells filled three plates apiece, CD8 naive two, and CD8 memory one. Whole-study results and caveats: An anticipated effect of sequencing depth on clonotype sharing among donors was recognized. A generally larger estimated richness was seen in naive subsets than in memory subsets.

At a deep level, the assay was run. The data were produced by immunoSEQ multiplex PCR, yet TCRdb's version contains in-frame clones alone and is incomplete. The table lists about 2.2 million clones, 90% to 95% of them singletons. Terminally differentiated effector memory CD45RA+ cells were excluded from the naive CD8 cells, which were CD45RO-negative and positively selected for CCR7. Concerning this clone itself: The antigen is undetermined.

V was shortened by 1 base and J by 7 bases, with 8 bases between the two germline ends. This CDR3 spans 13 amino acids. Germline V CDR1 and CDR2: SGHVS, FNYEAQ. The chain carries TRBV7-6 and TRBJ2-1, with D perhaps matching TRBD2 (5 bases). Sequencing used naive CD8+ T cells from PBMCs. This sequence originates from a man younger than 35 in good health. Some clones in this sample may be carry-over from other donors' samples. This CDR3 reads CASSLGWRNEQFF. The CDR3 DNA follows: TGTGCCAGCAGCTTAGGGTGGAGGAATGAGCAGTTCTTC.